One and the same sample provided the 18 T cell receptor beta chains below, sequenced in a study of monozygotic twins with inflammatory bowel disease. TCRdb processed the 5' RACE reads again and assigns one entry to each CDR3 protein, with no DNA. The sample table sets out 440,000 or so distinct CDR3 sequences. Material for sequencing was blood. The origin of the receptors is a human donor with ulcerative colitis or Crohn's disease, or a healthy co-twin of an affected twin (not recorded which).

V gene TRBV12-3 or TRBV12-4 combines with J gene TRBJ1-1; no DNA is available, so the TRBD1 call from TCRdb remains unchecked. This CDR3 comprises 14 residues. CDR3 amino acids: CASLGSGVNTEAFF.

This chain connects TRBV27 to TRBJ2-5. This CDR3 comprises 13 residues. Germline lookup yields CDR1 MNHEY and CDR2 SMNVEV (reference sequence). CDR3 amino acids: CASSLYYQETQYF.

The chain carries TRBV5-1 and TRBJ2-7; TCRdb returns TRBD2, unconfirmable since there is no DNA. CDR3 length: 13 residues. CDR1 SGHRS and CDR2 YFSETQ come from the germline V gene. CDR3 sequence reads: CASSPRLAGPTFF.

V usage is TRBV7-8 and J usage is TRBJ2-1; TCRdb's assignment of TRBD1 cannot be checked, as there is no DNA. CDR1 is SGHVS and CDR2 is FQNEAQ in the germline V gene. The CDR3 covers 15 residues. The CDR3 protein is CASSDQGQSYNEQFF.

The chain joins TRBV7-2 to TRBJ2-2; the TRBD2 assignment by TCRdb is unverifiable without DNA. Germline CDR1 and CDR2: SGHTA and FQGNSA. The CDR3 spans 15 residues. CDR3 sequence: CASSSGLPRRGELFF.

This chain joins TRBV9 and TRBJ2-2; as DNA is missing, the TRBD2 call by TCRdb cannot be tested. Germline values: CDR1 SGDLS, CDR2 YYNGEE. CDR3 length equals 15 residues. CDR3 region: CASRATSGNTGELFF.

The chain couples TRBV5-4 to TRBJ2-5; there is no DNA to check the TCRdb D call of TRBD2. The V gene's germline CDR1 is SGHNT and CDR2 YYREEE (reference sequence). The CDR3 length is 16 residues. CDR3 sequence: CASSQTSGRFLETQYF.

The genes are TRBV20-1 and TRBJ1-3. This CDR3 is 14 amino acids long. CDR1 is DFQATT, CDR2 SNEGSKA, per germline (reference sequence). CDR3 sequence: CSARDLLSGNTIYF.

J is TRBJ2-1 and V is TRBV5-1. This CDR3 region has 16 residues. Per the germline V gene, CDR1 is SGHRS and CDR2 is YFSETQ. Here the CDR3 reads CASSLVGGVSYNEQFF.

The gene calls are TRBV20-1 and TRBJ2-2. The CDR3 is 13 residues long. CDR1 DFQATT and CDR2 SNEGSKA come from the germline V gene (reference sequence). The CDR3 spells CSARVVGTGELFF.

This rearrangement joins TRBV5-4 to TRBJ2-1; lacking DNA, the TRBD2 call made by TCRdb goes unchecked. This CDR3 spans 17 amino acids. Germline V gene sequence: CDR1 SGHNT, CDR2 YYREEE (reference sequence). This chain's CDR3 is CASSFAGTSQSYNEQFF. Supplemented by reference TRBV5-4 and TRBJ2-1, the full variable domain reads ETGVTQSPTHLIKTRGQQVTLRCSSQSGHNTVSWYQQALGQGPQFIFQYYREEENGRGNFPPRFSGLQFPNYSSELNVNALELDDSALYLCASSFAGTSQSYNEQFFGPGTRLTVL.

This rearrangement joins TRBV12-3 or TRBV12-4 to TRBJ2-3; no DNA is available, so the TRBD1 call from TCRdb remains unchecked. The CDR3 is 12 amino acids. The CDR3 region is CATTASSDTQYF.

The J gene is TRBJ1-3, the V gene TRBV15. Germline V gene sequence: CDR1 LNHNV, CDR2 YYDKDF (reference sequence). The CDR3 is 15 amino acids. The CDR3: CATIRDERSGNTIYF.

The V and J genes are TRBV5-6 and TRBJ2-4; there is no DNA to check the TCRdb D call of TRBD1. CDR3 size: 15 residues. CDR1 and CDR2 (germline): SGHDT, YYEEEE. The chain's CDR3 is CASSLLGQGQNIQYF.

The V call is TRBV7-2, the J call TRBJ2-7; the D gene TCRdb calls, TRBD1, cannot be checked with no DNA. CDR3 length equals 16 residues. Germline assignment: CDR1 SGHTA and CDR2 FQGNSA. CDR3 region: CASSPGGGWSSYEQYF.

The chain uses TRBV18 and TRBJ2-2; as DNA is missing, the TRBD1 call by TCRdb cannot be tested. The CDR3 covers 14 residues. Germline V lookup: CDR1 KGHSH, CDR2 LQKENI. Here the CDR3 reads CASSPDRSTGELFF.

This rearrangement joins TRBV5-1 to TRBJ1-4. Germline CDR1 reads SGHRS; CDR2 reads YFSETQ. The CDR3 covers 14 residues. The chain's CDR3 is CASSLERVTEKLFF. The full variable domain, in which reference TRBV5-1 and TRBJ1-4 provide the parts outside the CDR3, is KAGVTQTPRYLIKTRGQQVTLSCSPISGHRSVSWYQQTPGQGLQFLFEYFSETQRNKGNFPGRFSGRQFSNSRSEMNVSTLELGDSALYLCASSLERVTEKLFFGSGTQLSVL.

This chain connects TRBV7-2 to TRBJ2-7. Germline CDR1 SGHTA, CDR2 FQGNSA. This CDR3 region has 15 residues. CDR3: CASSLDPSKSYEQYF. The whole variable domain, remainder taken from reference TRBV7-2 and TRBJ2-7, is GAGVSQSPSNKVTEKGKDVELRCDPISGHTALYWYRQSLGQGLEFLIYFQGNSAPDKSGLPSDRFSAERTGGSVSTLTIQRTQQEDSAVYLCASSLDPSKSYEQYFGPGTRLTVT.